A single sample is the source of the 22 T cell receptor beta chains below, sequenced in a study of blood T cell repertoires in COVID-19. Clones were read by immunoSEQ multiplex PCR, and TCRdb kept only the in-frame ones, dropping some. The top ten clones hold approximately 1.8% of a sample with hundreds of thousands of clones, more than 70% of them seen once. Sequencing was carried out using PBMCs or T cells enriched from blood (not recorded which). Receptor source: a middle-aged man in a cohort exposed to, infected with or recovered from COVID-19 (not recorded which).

The CDR3: CASSEGTGGGQPQHF. In nucleotides, the CDR3 is TGTGCCAGCAGCGAGGGGACAGGGGGAGGACAGCCCCAGCATTTT. The rearrangement links TRBV9 to TRBJ1-5; 11 nucleotides agree with TRBD1. V was clipped by 3 bases and J by 7 bases; unmatched bases: 6. Germline lookup yields CDR1 SGDLS and CDR2 YYNGEE. The CDR3 loop spans 15 amino acids.

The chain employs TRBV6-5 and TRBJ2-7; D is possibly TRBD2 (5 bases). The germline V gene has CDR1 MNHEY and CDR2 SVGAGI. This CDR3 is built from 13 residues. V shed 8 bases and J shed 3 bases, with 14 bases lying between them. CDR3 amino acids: CASARERHYEQYF. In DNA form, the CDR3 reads TGTGCCAGCGCAAGGGAGCGACACTACGAGCAGTACTTC.

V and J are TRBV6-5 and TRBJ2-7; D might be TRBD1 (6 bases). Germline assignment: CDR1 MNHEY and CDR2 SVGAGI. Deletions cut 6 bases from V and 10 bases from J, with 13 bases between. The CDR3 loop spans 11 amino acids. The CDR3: CASRTRDTQYF. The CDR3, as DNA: TGTGCCAGCAGAACCCGGGACACCCAGTACTTC.

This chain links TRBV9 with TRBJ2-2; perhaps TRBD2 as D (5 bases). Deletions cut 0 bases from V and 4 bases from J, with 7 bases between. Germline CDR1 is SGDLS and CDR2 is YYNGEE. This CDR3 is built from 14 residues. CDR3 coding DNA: TGTGCCAGCAGCGTAGTGGGAGCCACCGGGGAGCTGTTTTTT. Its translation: CASSVVGATGELFF.

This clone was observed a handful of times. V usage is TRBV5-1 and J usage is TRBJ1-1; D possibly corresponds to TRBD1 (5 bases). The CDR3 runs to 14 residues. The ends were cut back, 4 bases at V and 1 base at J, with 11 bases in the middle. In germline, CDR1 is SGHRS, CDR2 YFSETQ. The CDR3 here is CASSVLTENTEAFF. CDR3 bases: TGCGCCAGCAGCGTCCTGACAGAGAACACTGAAGCTTTCTTT.

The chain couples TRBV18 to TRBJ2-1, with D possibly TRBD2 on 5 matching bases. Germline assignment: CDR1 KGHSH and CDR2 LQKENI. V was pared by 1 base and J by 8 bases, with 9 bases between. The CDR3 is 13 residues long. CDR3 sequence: CASSPLEGYEQFF. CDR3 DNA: TGTGCCAGCTCACCACTTGAGGGATATGAGCAGTTCTTC.

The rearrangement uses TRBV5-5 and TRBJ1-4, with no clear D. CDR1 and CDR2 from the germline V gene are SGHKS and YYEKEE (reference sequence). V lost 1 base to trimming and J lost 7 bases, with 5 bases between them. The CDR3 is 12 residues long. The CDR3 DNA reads TGTGCCAGCAGCTTGTCCAGTGAAAAACTGTTTTTT. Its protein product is CASSLSSEKLFF.

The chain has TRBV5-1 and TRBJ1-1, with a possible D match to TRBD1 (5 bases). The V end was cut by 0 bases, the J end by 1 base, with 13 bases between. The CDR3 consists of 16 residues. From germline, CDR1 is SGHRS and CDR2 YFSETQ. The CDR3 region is CASSLGFGAQNTEAFF. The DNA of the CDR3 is TGCGCCAGCAGCTTGGGATTTGGGGCCCAGAACACTGAAGCTTTCTTT.

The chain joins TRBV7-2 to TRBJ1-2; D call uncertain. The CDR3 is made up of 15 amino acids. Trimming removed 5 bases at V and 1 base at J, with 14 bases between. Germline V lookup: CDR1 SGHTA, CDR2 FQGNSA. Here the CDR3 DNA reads TGTGCCAGCAGCCCATACCAGGTCCTTAACTATGGCTACACCTTC. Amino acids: CASSPYQVLNYGYTF.

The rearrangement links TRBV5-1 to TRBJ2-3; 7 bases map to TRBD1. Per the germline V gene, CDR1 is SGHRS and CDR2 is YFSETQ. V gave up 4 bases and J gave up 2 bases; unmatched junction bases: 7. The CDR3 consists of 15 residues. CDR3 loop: CASSPGQWLTDTQYF. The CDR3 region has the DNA TGCGCCAGCAGCCCGGGACAGTGGCTCACAGATACGCAGTATTTT.

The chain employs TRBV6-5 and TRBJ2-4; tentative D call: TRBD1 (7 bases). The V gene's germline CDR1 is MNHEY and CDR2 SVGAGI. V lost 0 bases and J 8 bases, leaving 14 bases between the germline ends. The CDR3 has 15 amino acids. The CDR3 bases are TGTGCCAGCAGTTACTCGAACAGGGGAGGCGACATTCAGTACTTC. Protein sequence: CASSYSNRGGDIQYF.

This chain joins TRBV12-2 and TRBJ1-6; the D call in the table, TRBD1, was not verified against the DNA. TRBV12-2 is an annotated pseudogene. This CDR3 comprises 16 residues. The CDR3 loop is CASRYRDNPYNSPLHF. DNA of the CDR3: TGTGCAAGTCGCTACCGGGACAACCCCTATAATTCACCCCTCCACTTT.

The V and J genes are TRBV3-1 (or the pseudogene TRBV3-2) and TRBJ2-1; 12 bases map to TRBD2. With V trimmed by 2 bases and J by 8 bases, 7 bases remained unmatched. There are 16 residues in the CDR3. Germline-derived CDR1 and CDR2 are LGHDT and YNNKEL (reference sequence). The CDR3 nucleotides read TGTGCCAGCAGCCAACCCGGACTAGCGGGATTCTATGAGCAGTTCTTC. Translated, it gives CASSQPGLAGFYEQFF.

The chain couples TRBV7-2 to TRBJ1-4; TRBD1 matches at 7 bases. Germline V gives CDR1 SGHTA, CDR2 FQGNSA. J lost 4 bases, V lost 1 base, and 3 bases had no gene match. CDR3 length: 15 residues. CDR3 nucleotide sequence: TGTGCCAGCAGCTTAGGACAGGGAAATAATGAAAAACTGTTTTTT. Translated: CASSLGQGNNEKLFF.

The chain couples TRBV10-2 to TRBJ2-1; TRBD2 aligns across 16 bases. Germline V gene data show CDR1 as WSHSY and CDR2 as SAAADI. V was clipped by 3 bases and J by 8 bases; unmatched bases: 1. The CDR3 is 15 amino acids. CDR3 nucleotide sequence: TGCGCCAGCAGTGAAGGGACTAGCGGGAGGGATGAGCAGTTCTTC. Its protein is CASSEGTSGRDEQFF.

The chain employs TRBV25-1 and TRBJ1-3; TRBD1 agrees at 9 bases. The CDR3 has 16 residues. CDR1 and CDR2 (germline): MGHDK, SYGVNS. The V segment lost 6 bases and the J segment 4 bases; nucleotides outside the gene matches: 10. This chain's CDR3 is CASRVPGQGYGNTIYF. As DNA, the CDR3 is TGTGCCAGCAGAGTTCCGGGACAGGGATACGGAAACACCATATATTTT.

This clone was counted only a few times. The CDR3 spells CASSQSAGSGNQPQHF. The DNA for the CDR3 is TGCGCCAGCAGTCAATCGGCCGGGAGTGGCAATCAGCCCCAGCATTTT. The rearrangement links TRBV23-1 to TRBJ1-5; no reliable D call. TRBV23-1 is flagged as an ORF with uncertain function. The CDR3 totals 16 residues. V was pared by 0 bases and J by 2 bases, with 11 bases between.

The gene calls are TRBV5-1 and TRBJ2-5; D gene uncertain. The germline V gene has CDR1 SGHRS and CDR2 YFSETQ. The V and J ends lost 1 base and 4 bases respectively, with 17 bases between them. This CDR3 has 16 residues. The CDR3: CASSLIAIVSGETQYF. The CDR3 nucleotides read TGCGCCAGCAGCTTGATCGCGATAGTTAGTGGAGAGACCCAGTACTTC.

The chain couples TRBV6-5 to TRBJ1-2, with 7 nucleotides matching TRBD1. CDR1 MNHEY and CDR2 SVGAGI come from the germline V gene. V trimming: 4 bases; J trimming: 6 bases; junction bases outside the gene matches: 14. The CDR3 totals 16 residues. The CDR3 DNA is TGTGCCAGCAGTTCCAAAACAGGGGCGAGAAAGAATGGCTACACCTTC. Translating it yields CASSSKTGARKNGYTF.

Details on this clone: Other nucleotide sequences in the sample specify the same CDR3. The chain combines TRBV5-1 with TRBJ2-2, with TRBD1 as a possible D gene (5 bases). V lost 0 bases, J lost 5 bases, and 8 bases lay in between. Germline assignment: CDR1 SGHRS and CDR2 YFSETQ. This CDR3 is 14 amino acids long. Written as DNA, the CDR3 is TGCGCCAGCAGCTTGGCTCAGGGTACCGGGGAGCTGTTTTTT. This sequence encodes CASSLAQGTGELFF. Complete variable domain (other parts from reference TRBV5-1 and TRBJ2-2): KAGVTQTPRYLIKTRGQQVTLSCSPISGHRSVSWYQQTPGQGLQFLFEYFSETQRNKGNFPGRFSGRQFSNSRSEMNVSTLELGDSALYLCASSLAQGTGELFFGEGSRLTVL.

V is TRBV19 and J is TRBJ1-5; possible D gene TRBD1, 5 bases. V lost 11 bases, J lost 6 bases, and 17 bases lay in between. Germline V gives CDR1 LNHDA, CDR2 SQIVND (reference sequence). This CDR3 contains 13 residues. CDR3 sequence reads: CAGGTVGPQPQHF. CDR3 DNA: TGTGCCGGAGGGACGGTAGGCCCTCAGCCCCAGCATTTT. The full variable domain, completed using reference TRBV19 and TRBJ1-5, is DGGITQSPKYLFRKEGQNVTLSCEQNLNHDAMYWYRQDPGQGLRLIYYSQIVNDFQKGDIAEGYSVSREKKESFPLTVTSAQKNPTAFYLCAGGTVGPQPQHFGDGTRLSIL.

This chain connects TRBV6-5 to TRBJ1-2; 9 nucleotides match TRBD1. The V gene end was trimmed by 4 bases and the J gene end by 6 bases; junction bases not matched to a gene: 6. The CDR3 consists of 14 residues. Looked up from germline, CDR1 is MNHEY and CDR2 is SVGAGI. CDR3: CASSSNRGLDGYTF. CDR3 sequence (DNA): TGTGCCAGCAGTTCTAACAGGGGGCTGGATGGCTACACCTTC.